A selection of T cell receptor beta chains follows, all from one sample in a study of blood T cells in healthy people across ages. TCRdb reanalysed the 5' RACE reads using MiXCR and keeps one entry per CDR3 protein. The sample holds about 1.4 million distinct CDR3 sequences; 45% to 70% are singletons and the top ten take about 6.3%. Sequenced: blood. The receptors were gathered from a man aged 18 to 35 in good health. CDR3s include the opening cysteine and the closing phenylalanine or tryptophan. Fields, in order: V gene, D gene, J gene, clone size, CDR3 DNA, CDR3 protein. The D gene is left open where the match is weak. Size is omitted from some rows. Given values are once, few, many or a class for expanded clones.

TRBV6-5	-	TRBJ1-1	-	TGTGCCAGCTCCTCCTGGGGGCCTGAAGCTTTCTTT	CASSSWGPEAFF
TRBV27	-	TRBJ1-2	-	TGTGCCAGCAAGGGGAACTACTATGGCTACACCTTC	CASKGNYYGYTF
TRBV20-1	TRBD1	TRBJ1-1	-	TGCAGTGCCCCGGGGGACAGGTACACTGAAGCTTTCTTT	CSAPGDRYTEAFF
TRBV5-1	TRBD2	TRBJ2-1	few	TGCGCCAGCAGCTTGCGGGAGGGCCTCAATGAGCAGTTCTTC	CASSLREGLNEQFF
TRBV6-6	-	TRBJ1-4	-	TGTGCCAGCAGTCCCTACCTGACAGGAGATGAAAAACTGTTTTTT	CASSPYLTGDEKLFF
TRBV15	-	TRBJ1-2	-	TGTGCCACCAGCAGAGATCTGACAGTTTGGAGCTATGGCTACACCTTC	CATSRDLTVWSYGYTF
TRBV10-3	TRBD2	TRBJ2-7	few	TGTGCCATCAGGGCCACTCCGGGACTACTACTTTCGGATAACTACGAGCAGTACTTC	CAIRATPGLLLSDNYEQYF
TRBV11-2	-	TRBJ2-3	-	TGTGCCAGCACCTCAGGCCGGGGTAGCACAGATACGCAGTATTTT	CASTSGRGSTDTQYF
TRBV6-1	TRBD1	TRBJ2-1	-	TGTGCCAGCAGATCGGGACAGGTTAGCTCCTACAATGAGCAGTTCTTC	CASRSGQVSSYNEQFF
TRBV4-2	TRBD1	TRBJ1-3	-	TGTGCCAGCAGCCACGTCGGACAGGGAGGCTCTGGAAACACCATATATTTT	CASSHVGQGGSGNTIYF
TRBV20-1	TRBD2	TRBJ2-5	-	TGCAGTGCCCCACCCGCGCTAGCGGGAGTCGCAGAGACCCAGTACTTC	CSAPPALAGVAETQYF
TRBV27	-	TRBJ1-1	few	TGTGCCAGCAGTTTATCTGGGGAGGCTTTCTTT	CASSLSGEAFF
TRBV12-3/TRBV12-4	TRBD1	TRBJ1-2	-	TGTGCCAGCAGCCCACAGGGGGCGGGTGGCTACACCTTC	CASSPQGAGGYTF
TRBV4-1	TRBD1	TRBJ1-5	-	TGCGCCAGCAGCCAAGATCTAGGGGGCCTGAATAGCAATCAGCCCCAGCATTTT	CASSQDLGGLNSNQPQHF
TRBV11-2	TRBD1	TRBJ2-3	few	TGTGCCAGCAGCTTAGATCTGGGGACAGGGGTCTCCGATACGCAGTATTTT	CASSLDLGTGVSDTQYF